Sequencing of this TCR beta chain was carried out in a study of T cell responses to AZD1222 COVID-19 vaccine. Concerning this clone itself: Antigen specificity is unknown.

The CDR3 contains 15 residues. The trim removed 2 bases at V and 6 bases at J, leaving 6 bases unmatched. Germline CDR1 and CDR2: PRHDT and FYEKMQ (reference sequence). Generated by immunoSEQ multiplex PCR, the TCRdb table keeps only in-frame clones and is missing some. The sample holds approximately 100,000 clones; 75% to 95% are singletons and the top ten take approximately 1.2%. The study, taken as a whole, reports: Seropositivity was recorded at baseline in only a handful of AZD1222 recipients. Spike regions recognized by vaccine-associated CD4 TCRs spanned the protein, led by 160-218 and 743-854. Donors were mostly white British, more females; clonal diversity possibly underestimated.

The sample in question was peripheral blood, obtained on day 0 of AZD1222 vaccination. This clonotype was sampled from an adult in good health. This chain connects TRBV13 to TRBJ1-4, with TRBD1 identical over 7 bases. CDR3 coding DNA: TGTGCCAGCAGCTTATATACCCAGGGGGATGAAAAACTGTTTTTT. Its translation: CASSLYTQGDEKLFF. The whole variable domain, filled in from reference TRBV13 and TRBJ1-4, reads AAGVIQSPRHLIKEKRETATLKCYPIPRHDTVYWYQQGPGQDPQFLISFYEKMQSDKGSIPDRFSAQQFSDYHSELNMSSLELGDSALYFCASSLYTQGDEKLFFGSGTQLSVL.